This TCR beta chain originates from a study of blood T cell repertoires in COVID-19. As for the study in general: The United States, Italy and Spain provided the acute and convalescent COVID-19 samples.

CDR3 size: 14 residues. Germline CDR1 KGHSH, CDR2 LQKENI. V was clipped by 2 bases and J by 5 bases; unmatched bases: 2. The table lists this clone with a few counts. The protocol was immunoSEQ multiplex PCR, while the TCRdb copy is restricted to in-frame clones and leaves out a portion. The sample has under 300,000 clones; around 85% are singletons. This TCR was sampled from a woman older than 75 with acute or convalescent COVID-19. Sequenced material: peripheral blood. The V call is TRBV18, the J call TRBJ1-3; 8 bases match TRBD1. The CDR3 nucleotides read TGTGCCAGCTCACCATCAGGGGGCCGAAACACCATATATTTT. It translates to CASSPSGGRNTIYF.